The TCR beta chain described here comes from a study of blood T cell repertoires in COVID-19. Turning to the study itself: Spain, Italy and the United States supplied samples that represented acute and convalescent COVID-19. PBMCs, B-cell-depleted T cells, or T cells were the source of the cDNA or gDNA that made up the material.

Authors' methods: Reference gene primer amplification gave estimated nucleated cell counts. Assay used: immunoSEQ multiplex PCR; TCRdb lists only in-frame clones, some missing. V and J calls and clone size are given by that table; D and trimming were obtained from the DNA. The sample gives around 87,000 clones, 90% of which show up once; about 1.5% is in the top ten. V trimming: 5 bases; J trimming: 0 bases; junction bases outside the gene matches: 7. CDR1 and CDR2 (germline): MNHEY, SMNVEV (reference sequence). This CDR3 has 16 amino acids. This chain links TRBV27 with TRBJ1-1; TRBD1 matches at 9 bases. Sequenced: peripheral blood. The receptor was derived from a human donor with active COVID-19. The donor label of this sample is uncertain. The CDR3 spells CASSPIQGALNTEAFF. The DNA of the CDR3 is TGTGCCAGCAGTCCCATACAGGGGGCACTGAACACTGAAGCTTTCTTT.